The source of this T cell receptor beta chain is a study of shared clonotypes between healthy human individuals. Study outcomes and limitations: Naive CD4 clonotypes were shared across a few donors at 5% to 6%. The sampled material consisted only of blood, and tissue repertoires are likely to differ.

An assay was performed, and its level was deep. Sorted-subset replicate PCRs used 150 to 200 ng of genomic DNA. This amount corresponded to 33,000 or so T cell genomes. The data were produced by immunoSEQ multiplex PCR, yet TCRdb's version contains in-frame clones alone and is incomplete. The sample comprises around 2,000,000 clones, about 95% of which are singletons, and 1% to 1.3% rests with the top ten. A word on this clone: Its antigen is unidentified.

This CDR3 contains 17 residues. The germline V gene has CDR1 ENHRY and CDR2 SYGVKD. V dropped 2 bases and J dropped 5 bases, with 21 bases sitting between them. Naive CD8 cells lacked CD45RO and underwent positive selection for CCR7, leaving out terminally differentiated effector memory CD45RA+ cells. The sample consisted of naive CD8+ T cells sorted from blood. The receptor comes from a man aged 18 to 30 in good health. The J gene is TRBJ1-2, the V gene TRBV10-3; D is possibly TRBD1 (5 bases). The CDR3 loop reads CAISEPLVGGTGYGYTF. The CDR3 DNA follows: TGTGCCATCAGTGAGCCCTTAGTCGGAGGGACCGGTTATGGCTACACCTTC.